The 19 T cell receptor beta chains below all came from one sample that was sequenced in a study of cytomegalovirus exposure and HLA in healthy donors. The PCR ran on 60 Vbeta and 13 Jbeta primers. The data were produced by immunoSEQ multiplex PCR, yet TCRdb's version contains in-frame clones alone and is incomplete. Of approximately 120,000 clones in the sample, around 74% were seen once. Sequencing was done on a sample of PBMCs. All receptors come from a woman aged 45-65 years in good health and CMV-seropositive.

V usage is TRBV27 and J usage is TRBJ1-2; D possibly corresponds to TRBD1 (5 bases). The CDR3 is 17 residues long. With 3 bases removed from V and 5 bases from J, the gap between germline ends came to 22 bases. Germline CDR1 MNHEY, CDR2 SMNVEV (reference sequence). The CDR3 spells CASSFRSGIAGAYGYTF. The CDR3 DNA reads TGTGCCAGCAGTTTTAGGTCAGGGATTGCGGGAGCATATGGCTACACCTTC.

CDR3 in DNA: TGCGCCAGCAGCCACGGGACAGGAAATGAAAAACTGTTTTTT. Protein: CASSHGTGNEKLFF. The rearrangement joins TRBV5-1 to TRBJ1-4, with 8 bases fitting TRBD1. V shed 4 bases and J 5 bases; nucleotides not matched to a gene: 4. The CDR3 is made up of 14 amino acids. CDR1 SGHRS and CDR2 YFSETQ come from the germline V gene.

The chain combines TRBV29-1 with TRBJ2-1; TRBD2 matches at 11 bases. V was pared by 6 bases and J by 4 bases, with 14 bases of the junction left unmatched. Per germline, CDR1 SQVTM and CDR2 ANQGSEA. The CDR3 spans 17 residues. In DNA, the CDR3 is TGCAGCGTCCCTGCAACCCCTAGCGGGGGGACATACAATGAGCAGTTCTTC. Translation gives CSVPATPSGGTYNEQFF.

V and J are TRBV19 and TRBJ2-7, with D possibly being TRBD1 (6 bases). The germline gives CDR1 LNHDA, CDR2 SQIVND (reference sequence). V dropped 5 bases and J dropped 4 bases, with 12 bases sitting between them. There are 13 residues in the CDR3. CDR3: CASSFRQAYEQYF. CDR3 in DNA: TGTGCCAGTAGTTTCCGACAGGCTTACGAGCAGTACTTC.

The V gene is TRBV7-9, the J gene TRBJ1-4; D gene ambiguous. V was trimmed by 7 bases and J by 7 bases, leaving 16 bases between them. This CDR3 spans 14 amino acids. Germline V gene data show CDR1 as SEHNR and CDR2 as FQNEAQ (reference sequence). CDR3 amino acids: CASTSTEASEKLFF. CDR3 in DNA: TGTGCCAGCACCTCAACGGAGGCAAGTGAAAAACTGTTTTTT.

The V gene is TRBV7-8, the J gene TRBJ1-1, with TRBD1 identical over 7 bases. This CDR3 comprises 15 residues. The V and J ends lost 5 bases and 6 bases, in that order; junction bases with no gene match: 12. The germline V gene encodes CDR1 SGHVS and CDR2 FQNEAQ. The chain's CDR3 is CASSPRQGLAAEAFF. Written as DNA, the CDR3 is TGTGCCAGCAGCCCACGACAGGGTTTGGCCGCTGAAGCTTTCTTT.

This chain uses TRBV19 with TRBJ1-2; 9 bases align to TRBD1. The CDR3 is made up of 13 amino acids. CDR1 LNHDA and CDR2 SQIVND come from the germline V gene (reference sequence). After removal of 3 bases from V and 5 bases from J, the junction contained 1 base not matched to a gene. DNA of the CDR3: TGTGCCAGTAGTATCGGACAGGGGTATGGCTACACCTTC. Translating gives CASSIGQGYGYTF. Together with reference TRBV19 and TRBJ1-2, the CDR3 gives the full variable domain: DGGITQSPKYLFRKEGQNVTLSCEQNLNHDAMYWYRQDPGQGLRLIYYSQIVNDFQKGDIAEGYSVSREKKESFPLTVTSAQKNPTAFYLCASSIGQGYGYTFGSGTRLTVV.

The chain couples TRBV19 to TRBJ1-6, with D unresolved. The V gene lost 0 bases and the J gene lost 10 bases, with 7 bases spanning the gap. CDR3 length equals 13 residues. Germline CDR1 and CDR2: LNHDA and SQIVND (reference sequence). As DNA, the CDR3 is TGTGCCAGTAGTATAGATCCAGAATCACCCCTCCACTTT. This encodes CASSIDPESPLHF.

This clone has a handful of counts. The V gene is TRBV28, the J gene TRBJ1-2, with 7 bases fitting TRBD1. The CDR3 runs to 15 residues. J was trimmed by 5 bases and V by 7 bases; bases with no gene match: 13. Germline loops: CDR1 MDHEN, CDR2 SYDVKM. CDR3: CASTPGQIASYGYTF. The CDR3 DNA follows: TGTGCCAGCACCCCGGGACAGATCGCCTCTTATGGCTACACCTTC.

J is TRBJ1-6 and V is TRBV30, with D unclear. The CDR3 has 11 residues. Germline CDR1 reads GTSNPN; CDR2 reads SVGIG (reference sequence). V shed 3 bases and J shed 7 bases, with 4 bases lying between them. Here the CDR3 reads CAWSINSPLHF. The CDR3 nucleotides read TGTGCCTGGAGCATCAATTCACCCCTCCACTTT.

The chain employs TRBV7-9 and TRBJ1-2, with 10 bases aligning to TRBD1. Germline V gene sequence: CDR1 SEHNR, CDR2 FQNEAQ (reference sequence). There are 14 residues in the CDR3. V shed 6 bases, J shed 3 bases, and the junction held 4 bases outside the gene matches. Here the CDR3 DNA reads TGTGCCAGCAGGATGGACAGGGGGGACTATGGCTACACCTTC. Translating it yields CASRMDRGDYGYTF.

The rearrangement uses TRBV10-3 and TRBJ1-2; 10 bases agree with TRBD1. The length of the CDR3 is 17 residues. Germline CDR1 is ENHRY and CDR2 is SYGVKD. V shed 4 bases and J 5 bases; nucleotides not matched to a gene: 13. As DNA, the CDR3 is TGTGCCATCAGTGGCAACGCCCGGACAGGGGGGGAATATGGCTACACCTTC. Residues: CAISGNARTGGEYGYTF.

V and J are TRBV15 and TRBJ1-4; no firm D call. V lost 4 bases and J 1 base, leaving 13 bases between the germline ends. The CDR3 consists of 16 residues. The germline CDR1 and CDR2 sequences are LNHNV and YYDKDF (reference sequence). The CDR3 region is CATSIRSAGTNEKLFF. The CDR3 coding sequence is TGTGCCACCAGCATCAGATCCGCAGGAACTAATGAAAAACTGTTTTTT.

In nucleotides, the CDR3 is TGTGCCACCAGCAGCAGAGGACAGGGGGCTGGTTTGGCCAATGAGCAGTTCTTC. Its protein is CATSSRGQGAGLANEQFF. The rearrangement joins TRBV15 to TRBJ2-1, with 11 bases lining up with TRBD1. Germline-derived CDR1 and CDR2 are LNHNV and YYDKDF (reference sequence). The CDR3 has 18 residues. V lost 3 bases, J lost 6 bases, and 13 bases stayed unmatched.

As concerns this clone: A read error may produce the germline difference seen at one junction end. J is TRBJ1-4 and V is TRBV7-9, with 9 bases that match TRBD1. The germline V gene encodes CDR1 SEHNR and CDR2 FQNEAQ (reference sequence). The CDR3 length is 15 residues. The CDR3 DNA follows: TGTTCCAGCAGCTCGACGGGACAGGGTCATGAAAAACTGTTTTTT. It translates to CSSSSTGQGHEKLFF.

V usage is TRBV2 and J usage is TRBJ1-4; 10 bases are a match to TRBD1. The CDR3 is 14 residues long. The junction had 5 bases not matched to a gene; V was cut back by 5 bases and J by 8 bases. Germline-derived CDR1 and CDR2 are SNHLY and FYNNEI. The DNA of the CDR3 is TGTGCCAGCAGTCCGGACAGGGGGGGAGAAAAACTGTTTTTT. This gives the protein CASSPDRGGEKLFF.

The V gene is TRBV7-8, the J gene TRBJ1-6; no clear D. V lost 0 bases to trimming and J lost 8 bases, with 11 bases between them. CDR3 length: 15 amino acids. CDR1 SGHVS and CDR2 FQNEAQ come from the germline V gene. The CDR3 DNA follows: TGTGCCAGCAGCTTAGCCGGGAACTGGGATTCACCCCTCCACTTT. Translation gives CASSLAGNWDSPLHF.

This chain uses TRBV19 with TRBJ2-1, with D possibly being TRBD1 (5 bases). V lost 7 bases and J lost 0, with 16 bases in between. The CDR3 has 16 amino acids. Germline CDR1 reads LNHDA; CDR2 reads SQIVND (reference sequence). CDR3 bases: TGTGCCAGTACCCAAGAAGGACAAAACTCCTACAATGAGCAGTTCTTC. Translated, it gives CASTQEGQNSYNEQFF. The full variable domain, with the rest looked up from reference TRBV19 and TRBJ2-1, is DGGITQSPKYLFRKEGQNVTLSCEQNLNHDAMYWYRQDPGQGLRLIYYSQIVNDFQKGDIAEGYSVSREKKESFPLTVTSAQKNPTAFYLCASTQEGQNSYNEQFFGPGTRLTVL.

The rearrangement uses TRBV19 and TRBJ1-2; the D gene is possibly TRBD1 (5 bases). The CDR3 runs to 14 residues. CDR1 is LNHDA, CDR2 SQIVND, per germline (reference sequence). The V and J ends lost 1 base and 3 bases respectively, with 9 bases between them. The CDR3 sequence is CASSIGTRDYGYTF. The CDR3 DNA is TGTGCCAGTAGTATAGGGACCAGGGACTATGGCTACACCTTC.